Presented here are 11 T cell receptor beta chains from one specimen sequenced in a study of response to subunit inactivated influenza vaccine. TCRdb used MiXCR to reprocess the RT-PCR reads, holding one entry per CDR3 protein. Of more than 700,000 distinct CDR3 sequences in the sample, over 20% were seen once. This specimen consisted of PBMCs from blood, obtained about 5 days after vaccination. These receptors were taken from a man between 45 and 60 years old who received an inactivated influenza vaccine.

V is TRBV7-2 and J is TRBJ2-7, with 9 nucleotides matching TRBD2. From germline, CDR1 is SGHTA and CDR2 FQGNSA. V shed 0 bases and J 1 base; nucleotides not matched to a gene: 10. The CDR3 is 18 residues long. The DNA for the CDR3 is TGTGCCAGCAGCTTAGCCCTTTCCAGCGGGGGGTTTTCCTACGAGCAGTACTTC. Its translation: CASSLALSSGGFSYEQYF.

The DNA for the CDR3 is TGTGCCAGCAGCCTACATAAAATGGATACTGAAGCTTTCTTT. Its protein product is CASSLHKMDTEAFF. The chain is built from TRBV5-5 and TRBJ1-1, with D unclear. Trimming removed 4 bases from V and 5 bases from J, with 15 bases in between. This CDR3 comprises 14 residues. The germline V gene encodes CDR1 SGHKS and CDR2 YYEKEE (reference sequence). Looking up the rest from reference TRBV5-5 and TRBJ1-1 gives the full variable domain: DAGVTQSPTHLIKTRGQQVTLRCSPISGHKSVSWYQQVLGQGPQFIFQYYEKEERGRGNFPDRFSARQFPNYSSELNVNALLLGDSALYLCASSLHKMDTEAFFGQGTRLTVV.

The rearrangement joins TRBV5-1 to TRBJ1-2, with D maybe TRBD1 (6 bases). The CDR3 totals 15 residues. V lost 0 bases, J lost 6 bases, and 15 bases lay in between. Germline V gene lookup returns CDR1 SGHRS and CDR2 YFSETQ. CDR3 in amino acids: CASSLAETGSDGYTF. CDR3 nucleotide sequence: TGCGCCAGCAGCTTGGCAGAGACAGGATCGGATGGCTACACCTTC.

The V call is TRBV27, the J call TRBJ2-5, with 9 bases identical to TRBD1. Per the germline V gene, CDR1 is MNHEY and CDR2 is SMNVEV (reference sequence). The length of the CDR3 is 18 residues. V lost 1 base to trimming and J lost 0 bases; unmatched junction nucleotides: 9. In DNA form, the CDR3 reads TGTGCCAGCAGTTTATTATCCGTTGGGGACAGGGACCAAGAGACCCAGTACTTC. It encodes CASSLLSVGDRDQETQYF.

The chain combines TRBV20-1 with TRBJ2-1, with D possibly called TRBD1 or TRBD2 (5 bases each). CDR1 and CDR2 (germline): DFQATT, SNEGSKA (reference sequence). V was shortened by 6 bases and J by 3 bases, with 15 bases between the two germline ends. There are 14 residues in the CDR3. CDR3 protein: CSAHDPGRYNEQFF. The DNA for the CDR3 is TGCAGTGCCCACGACCCGGGGCGCTACAATGAGCAGTTCTTC.

The J gene is TRBJ2-1, the V gene TRBV29-1; 9 bases are shared with TRBD1. After removal of 6 bases from V and 7 bases from J, the junction contained 7 bases not matched to a gene. The CDR3 loop spans 13 amino acids. Germline V gene data show CDR1 as SQVTM and CDR2 as ANQGSEA. The DNA of the CDR3 is TGCAGCGTCTCGGGACAGGGTGTAAATGAGCAGTTCTTC. Protein product: CSVSGQGVNEQFF.

This chain connects TRBV19 to TRBJ2-4; no clear D. V shed 6 bases and J shed 0 bases, with 9 bases lying between them. The CDR3 length is 14 residues. CDR1 LNHDA and CDR2 SQIVND come from the germline V gene (reference sequence). The CDR3 DNA reads as TGTGCCAGTAGCCAGGCAATAGCCAAAAACATTCAGTACTTC. Translated, it gives CASSQAIAKNIQYF.

This clonotype turned up a few times. The rearrangement links TRBV5-5 to TRBJ1-2; TRBD1 might be the D (5 bases). This CDR3 has 16 residues. V lost 2 bases and J lost 5, with 19 bases in between. Per the germline V gene, CDR1 is SGHKS and CDR2 is YYEKEE (reference sequence). The CDR3 region is CASSFTGPPGPYGYTF. As DNA, the CDR3 is TGTGCCAGCAGCTTTACAGGACCTCCTGGTCCGTATGGCTACACCTTC.

This clonotype was detected a few times. The chain couples TRBV20-1 to TRBJ2-1, with 16 bases aligning to TRBD2. The CDR3 spans 18 residues. Per germline, CDR1 DFQATT and CDR2 SNEGSKA (reference sequence). With 2 bases clipped from V and 6 bases from J, the junction kept 10 bases outside the gene matches. Here the CDR3 reads CSARNIPGTSGRGNEQFF. The CDR3, as DNA: TGCAGTGCTAGAAATATCCCCGGGACTAGCGGGAGGGGCAATGAGCAGTTCTTC.

This clonotype was found a few times. The J gene is TRBJ1-6, the V gene TRBV7-2, with D hard to call. Trimming removed 2 bases at V and 5 bases at J, with 10 bases between. Germline CDR1 SGHTA, CDR2 FQGNSA. The CDR3 covers 15 residues. CDR3 sequence reads: CASSLWSGNNSPLHF. CDR3 DNA sequence: TGTGCCAGCAGCTTATGGTCGGGGAATAATTCACCCCTCCACTTT.

The chain couples TRBV5-1 to TRBJ2-7, with D maybe TRBD2 (7 bases). V was cut by 0 bases and J by 4 bases, with 17 bases left in between. Looked up from germline, CDR1 is SGHRS and CDR2 is YFSETQ. The CDR3 has 16 amino acids. The CDR3 region has the DNA TGCGCCAGCAGCTTGGACGGCGGGGGCCTTTCTTACGAGCAGTACTTC. Translation: CASSLDGGGLSYEQYF.